A selection of T cell receptor beta chains follows, all from one sample in a study of T cells in Graves' hyperthyroidism and ophthalmopathy. TCRdb reprocessed the multiplex PCR reads via MiXCR and lists one record per CDR3 protein. Found here are a few hundred thousand distinct CDR3 sequences, 20% to 25% of them singletons; the top ten hold around 50%. The material sequenced was blood. The receptors were sampled from a woman aged 70-85 years with Graves' ophthalmopathy. Both conserved end residues are part of each CDR3. The order of the fields is J gene, clone size, D gene, V gene, CDR3 DNA, CDR3 protein. The D gene is left open where the match is weak. Clone size is shown for a subset of rows, as once, few, many or a class of expanded clone.

>TRBJ1-3|few|.|TRBV9
TGTGCCAGCAGCGTAGGAGAGGGGAAAGGGAGCTCTGGAAACACCATATATTTT
CASSVGEGKGSSGNTIYF
>TRBJ1-2|few|.|TRBV20-1
TGCAGTGCTAGAGATCCTAACAAGGGGAGTGGCTACACCTTC
CSARDPNKGSGYTF
>TRBJ2-7|.|TRBD1|TRBV5-1
TGCGCCAGCAGCTTGACAGGGGATTCCTACGAGCAGTACTTC
CASSLTGDSYEQYF
>TRBJ2-1|.|.|TRBV12-5
TGTGCTAGTGGTTCGGTACGAGGCATTCGCACACACAATGAGCAGTTCTTC
CASGSVRGIRTHNEQFF
>TRBJ1-4|.|.|TRBV10-3
TGTGCCATCAGTGAGTCTTCAACTAATGAAAAACTGTTTTTT
CAISESSTNEKLFF
>TRBJ1-2|many|.|TRBV29-1
TGCAGCGTTGTCCTTCCAGGGTCTGGATATGGCTACACCTTC
CSVVLPGSGYGYTF
>TRBJ2-1|.|TRBD2|TRBV18
TGTGCCAGCTCACCGACCACCGGGACTACTTATGAGCAGTTCTTC
CASSPTTGTTYEQFF
>TRBJ1-2|.|.|TRBV18
TGTGCCAGCTCCCCATACTATGGCTACACCTTC
CASSPYYGYTF
>TRBJ2-3|.|.|TRBV4-3
TGCGCCAGCAGCCAGCAGCGGTTTGGCACGAATACGCAGTATTTT
CASSQQRFGTNTQYF
>TRBJ2-2|.|.|TRBV19
TGTGCCAGTAGCGTCACCCCGGGGTTCGCCGGGGAGCTGTTTTTT
CASSVTPGFAGELFF
>TRBJ2-5|many|.|TRBV12-3/TRBV12-4
TGTGCCAGCAGCCGCGGGATCCAAGAGACCCAGTACTTC
CASSRGIQETQYF
>TRBJ1-2|few|.|TRBV3-1
TGTGCCAGCAGCCAAATTGATAACTATGGCTACACCTTC
CASSQIDNYGYTF
>TRBJ1-4|many|TRBD1|TRBV7-8
TGTGCCAGCAGCTTAGCGGGGACAGGGGGTGAAAAACTGTTTTTT
CASSLAGTGGEKLFF
>TRBJ1-3|.|TRBD1|TRBV7-6
TGTGCCAGCAGCTTAGAGGGGGCGCCTGGAAACACCATATATTTT
CASSLEGAPGNTIYF
>TRBJ1-5|.|.|TRBV6-1
TGTGCCAGCACTGGCTGGCCCAATCAGCCCCAGCATTTT
CASTGWPNQPQHF
>TRBJ1-1|few|.|TRBV6-1
TGTGCCAGCAGAAGCACAGGTTCCCCTGAAGCTTTCTTT
CASRSTGSPEAFF
>TRBJ1-4|many|.|TRBV7-9
TGTGCCAGCAGCTTAGGAGGAACTAATGAAAAACTGTTTTTT
CASSLGGTNEKLFF
>TRBJ1-1|few|TRBD1|TRBV6-6
TGTGCCAGCAGTTACTCGAACAGGGGGAACACTGAAGCTTTCTTT
CASSYSNRGNTEAFF
>TRBJ1-2|.|TRBD1|TRBV5-6
TGTGCCAGCAGCGAAGGGACAGGGCATTCTAACTATGGCTACACCTTC
CASSEGTGHSNYGYTF
>TRBJ2-6|.|.|TRBV3-1
TGTGCCAGCAGCCCCCGGGGGAGGGGGCGTCCTGGGGCCAACGTCCTGACTTTC
CASSPRGRGRPGANVLTF
>TRBJ1-6|.|.|TRBV30
TGTGCCTGGAGTGTACGTGGGGAATCCTATAATTCACCCCTCCACTTT
CAWSVRGESYNSPLHF
>TRBJ2-2|.|.|TRBV9
TGTGCCAGCAGCGCCGACCAGCCACTAGATGCCGGGGAGCTGTTTTTT
CASSADQPLDAGELFF
>TRBJ1-2|.|.|TRBV18
TGTGCCAGCTCACCACCCGCGGGGGGCTATGGCTACACCTTC
CASSPPAGGYGYTF
>TRBJ2-5|.|.|TRBV28
TGTGCCAGCGGCGGCAGGGGGGTAGAGACCCAGTACTTC
CASGGRGVETQYF
>TRBJ1-6|few|.|TRBV6-1
TGTGCCAGCAGCGGCGGACGAAACTATTCACCCCTCCACTTT
CASSGGRNYSPLHF